This T cell receptor (beta chain) was documented in a study of identical twins. It was template switching that added a universal primer site, and there were unique molecular identifiers on the cDNA. TCRdb redid the calling of the 5' RACE reads with MiXCR, one entry per CDR3 protein. This sample has approximately 890,000 distinct CDR3 sequences, with roughly 12% found just once. This clonotype occurred many times. Its antigen is not known. V was trimmed by 4 bases and J by 8 bases, leaving 15 bases between them. Germline V CDR1 and CDR2: MGHRA, YSYEKL. This CDR3 has 14 residues. Whole-study findings and limits: Cross-sectional statistical analysis was relied on for the conclusions, without the same donors being followed. Out-of-frame sharing of TCR alpha in monozygotic twins was underestimated by models. Beta clonotypes that were abundant in cord blood contained fewer insertions, a pattern absent from memory repertoires.

These data were also reused for a study on yellow fever vaccine responses in identical twins.

Material: PBMCs. This receptor was taken from a woman younger than 35 in good health. The chain employs TRBV4-1 and TRBJ2-1; either TRBD1 or TRBD2 may supply D (5 bases each). Written as DNA, the CDR3 is TGCGCCAGCAGCCTCAATCGGGGCTTCGATGAGCAGTTCTTC. As protein: CASSLNRGFDEQFF.